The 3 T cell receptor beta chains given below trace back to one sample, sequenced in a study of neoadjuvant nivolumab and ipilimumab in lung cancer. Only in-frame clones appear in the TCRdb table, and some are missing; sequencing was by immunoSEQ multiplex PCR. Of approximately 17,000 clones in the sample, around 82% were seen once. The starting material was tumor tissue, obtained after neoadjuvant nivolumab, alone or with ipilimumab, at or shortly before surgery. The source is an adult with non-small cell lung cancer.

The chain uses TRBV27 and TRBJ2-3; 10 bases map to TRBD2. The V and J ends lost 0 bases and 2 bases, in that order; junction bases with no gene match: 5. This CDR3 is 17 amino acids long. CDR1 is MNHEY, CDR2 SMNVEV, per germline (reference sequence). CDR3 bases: TGTGCCAGCAGTTTATCGACTAGCGGGCTCACCACAGATACGCAGTATTTT. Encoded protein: CASSLSTSGLTTDTQYF.

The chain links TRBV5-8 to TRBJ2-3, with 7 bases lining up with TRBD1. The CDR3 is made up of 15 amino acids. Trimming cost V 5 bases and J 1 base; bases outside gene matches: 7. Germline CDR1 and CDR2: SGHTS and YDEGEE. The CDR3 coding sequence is TGTGCCAGCAGGGGTTGGCAGGGGGGCACAGATACGCAGTATTTT. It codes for CASRGWQGGTDTQYF. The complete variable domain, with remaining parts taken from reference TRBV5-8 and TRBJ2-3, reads EAGVTQSPTHLIKTRGQQATLRCSPISGHTSVYWYQQALGLGLQFLLWYDEGEERNRGNFPPRFSGRQFPNYSSELNVNALELEDSALYLCASRGWQGGTDTQYFGPGTRLTVL.

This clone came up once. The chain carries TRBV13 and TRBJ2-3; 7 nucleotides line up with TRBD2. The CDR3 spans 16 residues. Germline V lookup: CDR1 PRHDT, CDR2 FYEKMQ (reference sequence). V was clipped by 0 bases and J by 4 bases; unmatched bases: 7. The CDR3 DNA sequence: TGTGCCAGCAGCTTAGGGGCGGGAGCAGGAGCAGATACGCAGTATTTT. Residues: CASSLGAGAGADTQYF.